This T cell receptor (beta chain) was recorded in a study of long-term antiretroviral therapy in people with HIV (dated by TCRdb to the early 2020s). About the investigation overall: The earliest samples were collected approximately a decade before the 2015 WHO recommendation for immediate ART, a period when ART was typically delayed until CD4 counts fell. This retrospective serial study examined whether starting ART and sustained HIV suppression were associated with changes in the composition and diversity of the TRB repertoire in peripheral blood. A total of over 150 cryopreserved PBMC samples came from approximately 30 adults with confirmed HIV infection and were collected serially over a mean of roughly six years (range 1-12). No cross-contamination during QIAcube processing was seen in test extractions of a monoclonal T-cell line run alongside around 31 polyclonal samples. Of the roughly 30 participants with HIV, 10 to 11 were female.

This clone was picked up one time. The antigen this receptor binds is unknown. No base quality values were provided; no much bigger clone lies one nucleotide off. The immunoSEQ hsTCRB v3.0 assay was used at survey level resolution to sequence the TRB variable region. The target sequencing depth for TRB was about 40,000-55,000 T-cell genomes per sample. Pooled TRB libraries were sequenced on an Illumina MiSeq with a v3 150-cycle kit. From the authors' description of their analysis: Repertoire analysis ran in R within a reproducible Nextflow workflow covering QC, data transformation and analysis. LymphoSeq2, an R package for AIRR-Seq data exploration, was used to implement custom analyses. A handful of samples yielding fewer than 5000 total TRB sequences were excluded, leaving 150 to 200 analyzed HIV repertoires. Among the 180 to 200 retained HIV repertoires, about 60 were collected before ART initiation and roughly 130 were collected after ART initiation. Each repertoire was downsampled to 5000 TRB nucleotide sequences, and summary statistics were averaged across 100 downsampling iterations. Only TRB sequences with CDR3 regions of at least seven amino acids were retained for analysis. Diversity was measured with a Shannon entropy-derived clonality score and the Gini coefficient. Repertoire networks linked the top 5000 CDR3 amino acid sequences whenever two sequences differed by an edit distance of one. GLIPH2 predicted antigen specificity groups and MHC restriction for TRB CDR3 amino acid sequences. To flag known associations with CMV, EBV, HIV or tissue antigens, CDR3 amino acid sequences were compared against VDJdb and McPAS-TCR. Pre-ART, post-ART and control groups were compared with Wilcoxon signed-rank tests and Holm-Bonferroni correction. The table comes from immuneACCESS by way of TCRdb, which keeps in-frame sequences with V and J called. Part of the clones is missing from these tables; in studies checked, under half for an unresolved V gene and the rest for unknown reasons. V and J calls and clone size are those listed in that table; D and trimming were worked out from the DNA. The sample yields 20,000 to 30,000 clones; about 88% were counted once. Of the sample, around 4.8% is held by the ten largest clones.

Paper-wide results and their limitations: The samples were dated from about 2004 to 2018, and the ART regimens that were used may be less effective than current ART regimens. CDR3 length ranges in HIV repertoires were narrower than in controls, and network structure suggested an antigen-experienced repertoire with only a slight naive shift after ART. Because pre-ART samples had limited cell numbers, profiling was done on unsorted PBMC rather than on sorted CD4+ and CD8+ T cells. ART initiation was associated with a significant increase in TRB diversity, but diversity stayed significantly below transplant donor controls even after long-term ART. Limited PBMC availability meant only the TCR beta chain was sequenced, without alpha chain pairing. Expanded TRB clones identified before ART initiation dominated the repertoire across all time points, though the dominance fluctuated and decreased in many PLHIV after ART. Inferences about post-ART repertoire changes are limited because no data were available on ART adherence, viral resistance or therapy changes.

Participants were included only if at least one PBMC sample before ART initiation and at least two post-ART samples were available. Treatment was received in the United States of America by all participants with HIV. Before DNA extraction, cryopreserved samples of about 0.95-11 million PBMC were thawed and then washed. At the time of the earliest PBMC sample for each participant with HIV, ages ranged from roughly 23 to 60 years. Per participant, PBMC samples came from 1-4 timepoints prior to ART initiation and 2-8 timepoints following ART initiation, for a median of 7 samples. Serial HIV viral load, CD4+ T-cell count, ART history and demographic data were obtained for every participant. Genomic DNA was extracted from unsorted PBMC with a Qiagen kit on a QIAcube, processed in batches of 12 samples. The input for sequencing was unsorted PBMCs, taken roughly 2.7 years after starting antiretroviral therapy. This TCR was sampled from a middle-aged man with HIV.

The nucleotide sequence reads as follows: TGTGCCAGCAGCGCCGGGGACAGGCTAAATGAAAAACTGTTTTTT. Translated, this gives CASSAGDRLNEKLFF. Recombination linked TRBV9 to TRBJ1-4, and TRBD1 matches 8 of the central bases. From a lookup of the germline V gene, CDR1 and CDR2 are SGDLS and YYNGEE. The CDR3 numbers 15 residues from cysteine through phenylalanine. Left in the record is the CDR3 DNA by itself, 45 bases read in frame from the first base. Unmatched junction bases come to 6, with V trimmed by 3 bases and J by 5 bases.